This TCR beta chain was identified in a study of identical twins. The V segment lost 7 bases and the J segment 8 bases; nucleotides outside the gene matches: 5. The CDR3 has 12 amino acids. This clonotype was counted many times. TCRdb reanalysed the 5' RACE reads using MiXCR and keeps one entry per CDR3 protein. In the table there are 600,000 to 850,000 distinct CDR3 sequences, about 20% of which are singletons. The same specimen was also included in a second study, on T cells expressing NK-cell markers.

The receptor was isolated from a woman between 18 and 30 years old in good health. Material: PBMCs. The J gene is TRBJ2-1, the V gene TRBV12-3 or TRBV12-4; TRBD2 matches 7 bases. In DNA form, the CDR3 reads TGTGCCAGCACAAGACTAGCTGATGAGCAGTTCTTC. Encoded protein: CASTRLADEQFF.